Shown below are 7 T cell receptor beta chains from a single sample sequenced in a study of identical twins. TCRdb redid the calling of the 5' RACE reads with MiXCR, one entry per CDR3 protein. The table records fewer than 800,000 distinct CDR3 sequences, under 8.5% of them present only once. These data were also filed under a second study, of yellow fever vaccine responses in identical twins.

The sample taken for sequencing was PBMCs. The receptor source for this set is a woman aged 18-29 years in good health.

This clonotype was seen a few times. This chain connects TRBV25-1 to TRBJ2-2, with no clear D. The CDR3 spans 14 residues. V lost 5 bases, J lost 3 bases, and 10 bases lay in between. Germline V gene sequence: CDR1 MGHDK, CDR2 SYGVNS. CDR3 nucleotides: TGTGCCAGCAGTCCGCTCTGGGACACCGGGGAGCTGTTTTTT. It translates to CASSPLWDTGELFF.

This clonotype appeared many times. CDR3 sequence reads: CASSQGQTTGELFF. The CDR3 coding sequence is TGCGCCAGCAGCCAGGGACAGACAACCGGGGAGCTGTTTTTT. The chain has TRBV5-1 and TRBJ2-2; 7 bases are shared with TRBD1. In germline, CDR1 is SGHRS, CDR2 YFSETQ. CDR3 length: 14 residues. Trimming removed 4 bases from V and 5 bases from J; junction bases left unmatched: 5.

The chain has TRBV20-1 and TRBJ2-7; 8 nucleotides align to TRBD2. The V gene's germline CDR1 is DFQATT and CDR2 SNEGSKA (reference sequence). With V trimmed by 6 bases and J by 4 bases, 11 bases remained unmatched. The CDR3 runs to 14 residues. Here the CDR3 DNA reads TGCAGTGCGGCCCCGACTAGCGCGACTTACGAGCAGTACTTC. As protein: CSAAPTSATYEQYF.

On this clonotype: The junction does not match germline at one end; this may be a read error. This chain uses TRBV5-5 with TRBJ2-1; TRBD1 aligns across 12 bases. Germline loops: CDR1 SGHKS, CDR2 YYEKEE (reference sequence). CDR3 size: 15 residues. The CDR3 bases are TGTGCCAGCAGGGCCCGGGACAGGGGGCGGATTGAGCAGCTCTTC. Protein product: CASRARDRGRIEQLF.

This clonotype showed up just a few times. The chain joins TRBV7-9 to TRBJ2-7, with 9 bases fitting TRBD1. The V gene end was trimmed by 3 bases and the J gene end by 6 bases; junction bases not matched to a gene: 9. Germline V gives CDR1 SEHNR, CDR2 FQNEAQ (reference sequence). The length of the CDR3 is 15 residues. The chain's CDR3 is CASSLEGTGLGEQYF. CDR3 bases: TGTGCCAGCAGCTTGGAAGGGACAGGGTTGGGCGAGCAGTACTTC. The full variable domain, its missing parts supplied by reference TRBV7-9 and TRBJ2-7, is DTGVSQNPRHKITKRGQNVTFRCDPISEHNRLYWYRQTLGQGPEFLTYFQNEAQLEKSRLLSDRFSAERPKGSFSTLEIQRTEQGDSAMYLCASSLEGTGLGEQYFGPGTRLTVT.

This clonotype was detected many times. This chain uses TRBV14 with TRBJ1-4; tentative D call: TRBD1 (5 bases). The CDR3 contains 14 residues. Trimming cost V 2 bases and J 6 bases, with 10 bases left between them. Germline V lookup: CDR1 SGHDN, CDR2 FVKESK. The CDR3 DNA follows: TGTGCCAGCAGCCAATCTGACAGAGATGAAAAACTGTTTTTT. Its translation is CASSQSDRDEKLFF.

A remark on this clonotype: One end of the junction varies from germline; a read error may be responsible. V gene TRBV20-1 combines with J gene TRBJ2-1; no clear D. This CDR3 is built from 15 residues. CDR1 and CDR2 (germline): DFQATT, SNEGSKA (reference sequence). Here the CDR3 reads CCASSPTSTDGEQFF. CDR3 nucleotide sequence: TGCTGTGCTAGTTCCCCAACATCTACGGATGGTGAGCAGTTCTTC.